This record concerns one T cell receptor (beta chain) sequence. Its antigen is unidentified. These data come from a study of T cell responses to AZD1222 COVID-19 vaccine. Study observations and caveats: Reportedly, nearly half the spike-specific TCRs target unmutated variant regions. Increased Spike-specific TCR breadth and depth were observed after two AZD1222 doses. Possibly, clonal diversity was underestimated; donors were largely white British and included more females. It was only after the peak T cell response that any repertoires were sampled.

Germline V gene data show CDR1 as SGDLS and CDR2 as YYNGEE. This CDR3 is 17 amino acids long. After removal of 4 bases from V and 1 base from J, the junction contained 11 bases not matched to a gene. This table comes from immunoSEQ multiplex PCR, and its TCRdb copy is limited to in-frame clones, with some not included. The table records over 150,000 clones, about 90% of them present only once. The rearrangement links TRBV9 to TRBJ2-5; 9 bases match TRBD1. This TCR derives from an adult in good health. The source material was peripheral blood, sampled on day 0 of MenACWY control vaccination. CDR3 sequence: CASSSYRGRLSQETQYF. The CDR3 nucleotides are TGTGCCAGCAGCTCTTACAGGGGGCGGCTGTCCCAAGAGACCCAGTACTTC. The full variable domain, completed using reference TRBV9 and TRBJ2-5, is DSGVTQTPKHLITATGQRVTLRCSPRSGDLSVYWYQQSLDQGLQFLIQYYNGEERAKGNILERFSAQQFPDLHSELNLSSLELGDSALYFCASSSYRGRLSQETQYFGPGTRLLVL.